This T cell receptor (beta chain) was profiled in a study of blood T cells in healthy people across ages. Findings of the study overall: Any changes in expanded clonotypes were possibly confounded, as donor CMV status remained unknown.

It was with a sample-barcoded 5' primer and a J-beta primer mix that a second PCR of about 6 to 12 cycles was run. TCRdb redid the calling of the 5' RACE reads with MiXCR, one entry per CDR3 protein. There are fewer than 800,000 distinct CDR3 sequences in the sample; roughly 25% occur only once, and 8% to 10% lies in the top ten. There were at least 5.5 micrograms of total RNA extracted from every sample. This clonotype was recorded a few times. Antigen specificity is unknown. CDR3 length: 15 amino acids. The V and J ends lost 4 bases and 9 bases respectively, with 19 bases between them. These data also formed part of another study, on T cells of mothers and their children. That paper notes: Healthy Caucasian mothers, three in number, and their six children were the donors. The TCR beta CDR3 read count exceeded 9.5 million for each mother and was several million for each child.

The clonotype was recovered from a boy younger than 18 in good health. Sequenced sample: blood. This chain connects TRBV12-3 or TRBV12-4 to TRBJ2-1; D might be TRBD2 (6 bases). The CDR3 loop is CASSSSGTDFPEQFF. Written as DNA, the CDR3 is TGTGCCAGCAGTTCCTCCGGGACTGACTTTCCTGAGCAGTTCTTC.